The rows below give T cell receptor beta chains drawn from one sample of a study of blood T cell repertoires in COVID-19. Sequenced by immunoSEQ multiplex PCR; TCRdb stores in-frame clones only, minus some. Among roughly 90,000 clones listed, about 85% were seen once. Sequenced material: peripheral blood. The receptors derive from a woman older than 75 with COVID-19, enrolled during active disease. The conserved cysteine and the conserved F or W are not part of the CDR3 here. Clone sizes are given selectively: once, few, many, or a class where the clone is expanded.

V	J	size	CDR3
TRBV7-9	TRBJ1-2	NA	ASSLPDRAHGYT
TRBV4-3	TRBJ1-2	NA	ASSQVSTSTGYGYT
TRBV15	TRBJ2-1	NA	ATSRYGTGSINEQF
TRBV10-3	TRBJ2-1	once	AISDGDPSAFEQF
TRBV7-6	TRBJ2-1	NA	ASSLGSGGFYNEQF
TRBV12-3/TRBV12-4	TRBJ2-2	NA	ASSSWSTGELF
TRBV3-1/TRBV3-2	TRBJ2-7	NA	ASSPDGNLRLEQY
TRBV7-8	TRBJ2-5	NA	ASSRAVGAEETQY
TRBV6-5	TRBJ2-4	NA	ASSQGQFQY
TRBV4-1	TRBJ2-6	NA	ASSQGWGQGSGANVLT
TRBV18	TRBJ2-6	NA	ASLRVLASGANVLT
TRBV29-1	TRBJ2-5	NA	SVERGQETQY
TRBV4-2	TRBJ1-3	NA	ASSQATGAGNTIY
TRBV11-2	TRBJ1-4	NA	ASSPGGSNEKLF
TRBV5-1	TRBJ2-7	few	ASSLAYEQY
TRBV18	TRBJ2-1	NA	ASSPHVLRREGYNEQF
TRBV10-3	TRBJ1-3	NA	AISDPGQGFGNTIY